Each of the 14 T cell receptor beta chains below was sequenced from the same sample in a study of blood T cell repertoires in COVID-19. Libraries were prepared by immunoSEQ multiplex PCR; TCRdb keeps only in-frame clonotypes and omits some of them. The repertoire has fewer than 450,000 clones, about nine tenths of them found once; the top ten carry just under 6.5%. The source material was peripheral blood. These receptors originate from a woman aged 45-65 years with COVID-19, enrolled during active disease.

The V and J genes are TRBV18 and TRBJ2-4, with 7 bases identical to TRBD1. The germline V gene has CDR1 KGHSH and CDR2 LQKENI. J was trimmed by 3 bases and V by 2 bases; bases with no gene match: 4. The CDR3 runs 15 residues. The CDR3: CASSPKGAVKNIQYF. DNA of the CDR3: TGTGCCAGCTCACCAAAGGGGGCCGTCAAAAACATTCAGTACTTC. Combining the CDR3 with reference TRBV18 and TRBJ2-4 gives the whole variable domain NAGVMQNPRHLVRRRGQEARLRCSPMKGHSHVYWYRQLPEEGLKFMVYLQKENIIDESGMPKERFSAEFPKEGPSILRIQQVVRGDSAAYFCASSPKGAVKNIQYFGAGTRLSVL.

CDR3 protein: CASSLTVRPPFTEAFF. The CDR3 coding sequence is TGTGCCAGCAGCTTAACGGTTCGTCCCCCGTTCACTGAAGCTTTCTTT. The chain couples TRBV7-2 to TRBJ1-1; D remains ambiguous. The CDR3 totals 16 residues. The germline V gene has CDR1 SGHTA and CDR2 FQGNSA. V was clipped by 2 bases and J by 4 bases, with 17 bases between them.

The table lists this clone with a few counts. The J gene is TRBJ2-3, the V gene TRBV29-1, with 12 bases aligning to TRBD1. Germline CDR1 reads SQVTM; CDR2 reads ANQGSEA. With V trimmed by 5 bases and J by 4 bases, 13 bases remained unmatched. The CDR3 covers 17 residues. The CDR3 loop is CSVLGLGTGGEADTQYF. In DNA, the CDR3 is TGCAGCGTTCTGGGACTCGGGACAGGGGGCGAGGCAGATACGCAGTATTTT.

The V gene is TRBV5-6, the J gene TRBJ1-1, with no clear D. The germline V gene encodes CDR1 SGHDT and CDR2 YYEEEE. The V gene lost 0 bases and the J gene lost 8 bases, with 8 bases spanning the gap. CDR3 length: 12 residues. CDR3 protein: CASSLGSPEAFF. CDR3 nucleotide sequence: TGTGCCAGCAGCTTGGGGAGTCCCGAAGCTTTCTTT.

The chain couples TRBV7-9 to TRBJ2-7, with D unclear. Germline CDR1 and CDR2: SEHNR and FQNEAQ (reference sequence). This CDR3 has 13 residues. V lost 2 bases, J lost 2 bases, and 7 bases lay in between. CDR3: CASSLPGPYEQYF. The CDR3 DNA is TGTGCCAGCAGCTTACCAGGTCCCTACGAGCAGTACTTC.

The chain is built from TRBV5-5 and TRBJ1-2; D perhaps matches TRBD1 (5 bases). From germline, CDR1 is SGHKS and CDR2 YYEKEE (reference sequence). This CDR3 region has 15 residues. The V gene lost 4 bases and the J gene lost 7 bases, with 20 bases spanning the gap. CDR3 amino acids: CASSPGQGSYRGYTF. The CDR3 DNA follows: TGTGCCAGCAGCCCTGGTCAGGGTTCGTACCGTGGCTACACCTTC.

This clone was recorded once. CDR3: CASSIGQGNYNEQFF. CDR3 DNA: TGTGCCAGCAGCATAGGACAGGGTAATTACAATGAGCAGTTCTTC. The rearrangement links TRBV7-9 to TRBJ2-1; 8 bases map to TRBD1. Germline CDR1 reads SEHNR; CDR2 reads FQNEAQ (reference sequence). The CDR3 is 15 amino acids. J lost 4 bases, V lost 5 bases, and 7 bases had no gene match. Together with reference TRBV7-9 and TRBJ2-1, the CDR3 gives the full variable domain: DTGVSQNPRHKITKRGQNVTFRCDPISEHNRLYWYRQTLGQGPEFLTYFQNEAQLEKSRLLSDRFSAERPKGSFSTLEIQRTEQGDSAMYLCASSIGQGNYNEQFFGPGTRLTVL.

The chain uses TRBV5-1 and TRBJ2-1; the match to TRBD2 covers 8 bases. Germline V gene data show CDR1 as SGHRS and CDR2 as YFSETQ. The CDR3 has 19 amino acids. V lost 0 bases, J lost 0 bases, and 11 bases stayed unmatched. This CDR3 reads CASSLAWGTSTRSYNEQFF. Written as DNA, the CDR3 is TGCGCCAGCAGCTTGGCCTGGGGGACTAGTACCCGCTCCTACAATGAGCAGTTCTTC.

V and J are TRBV7-8 and TRBJ2-7, with 12 bases lining up with TRBD2. CDR1 and CDR2 from the germline V gene are SGHVS and FQNEAQ. V was pared by 5 bases and J by 1 base, with 18 bases of the junction left unmatched. The CDR3 contains 20 residues. The CDR3, as DNA: TGTGCCAGCAGCACACCCCAGCCTCTAGGACTAGCGGGAAGATCCTACGAGCAGTACTTC. Translated, it gives CASSTPQPLGLAGRSYEQYF.

As for this clone: A much larger clone sits a single nucleotide away, making a read error possible. J is TRBJ1-3 and V is TRBV9; the D gene is possibly TRBD1 (5 bases). CDR3 length: 14 amino acids. The germline V gene encodes CDR1 SGDLS and CDR2 YYNGEE. V gave up 4 bases and J gave up 2 bases, with 10 bases separating them. CDR3 sequence reads: CASSSRVAGNTIYF. DNA for the CDR3: TGTGCCAGCAGCTCCAGGGTCGCTGGAAACACCATATATTTT.

The V gene is TRBV3-1 (or the pseudogene TRBV3-2), the J gene TRBJ1-2, with D unclear. There are 12 residues in the CDR3. In germline, CDR1 is LGHDT, CDR2 YNNKEL (reference sequence). The CDR3 here is CASGSIDYGYTF. The CDR3 DNA reads TGTGCATCGGGATCTATCGACTATGGCTACACCTTC.

The chain couples TRBV7-3 to TRBJ2-7; no clear D gene. Per germline, CDR1 SGHTA and CDR2 FQGTGA. The V and J ends lost 0 bases and 1 base respectively, with 4 bases between them. This CDR3 region has 13 residues. The DNA for the CDR3 is TGTGCCAGCAGCTTAACCCCTTCCTACGAGCAGTACTTC. This gives the protein CASSLTPSYEQYF.

This clone was observed once. The V call is TRBV5-1, the J call TRBJ2-2; TRBD2 aligns across 9 bases. V lost 1 base, J lost 0 bases, and 13 bases stayed unmatched. This CDR3 has 20 residues. Per the germline V gene, CDR1 is SGHRS and CDR2 is YFSETQ. As DNA, the CDR3 is TGCGCCAGCAGCTTGCAACCCAAGTGGGCGGGAGGGACGAACACCGGGGAGCTGTTTTTT. Encoded protein: CASSLQPKWAGGTNTGELFF.

This clone was found once. The V call is TRBV24-1, the J call TRBJ2-1, with 7 nucleotides matching TRBD2. The V gene's germline CDR1 is KGHDR and CDR2 SFDVKD. The CDR3 is 16 amino acids. After removal of 2 bases from V and 10 bases from J, the junction contained 13 bases not matched to a gene. This chain's CDR3 is CATSDSLGGGGVEQFF. CDR3 in DNA: TGTGCCACCAGTGATTCCCTTGGGGGGGGAGGGGTGGAGCAGTTCTTC.